These 6 T cell receptor beta chains share one sample of origin, sequenced in a study of T-cell memory formation after mild COVID-19. TCRdb redid the calling of the 5' RACE reads with MiXCR, one entry per CDR3 protein. Found here are approximately 60,000 distinct CDR3 sequences, over 8.5% of them singletons; the top ten hold around 1.1%. Sequenced sample: PBMCs or a T cell subset sorted from them (not recorded which). These receptors were obtained from a man between 18 and 29 years old who had mild COVID-19 (a few samples of this study predate the infection). Cell type and time point are not known.

The CDR3 region is CASSVEAENYEQYF. The CDR3 DNA is TGTGCCAGCAGCGTAGAAGCGGAAAACTACGAGCAGTACTTC. This rearrangement joins TRBV9 to TRBJ2-7, with D possibly matching TRBD2 (5 bases). The CDR3 covers 14 residues. Germline CDR1 reads SGDLS; CDR2 reads YYNGEE. V was pared by 0 bases and J by 3 bases, with 10 bases between.

This clonotype was observed at least ten times. The chain has TRBV7-2 and TRBJ2-3, with D perhaps assigned TRBD1 or TRBD2 (5 bases each). Per the germline V gene, CDR1 is SGHTA and CDR2 is FQGNSA. Trimming shortened V by 3 bases and J by 2 bases, and 21 bases separated the two germline ends. The CDR3 contains 18 residues. CDR3 in DNA: TGTGCCAGCAGCTTTAAGGCAGGGACGTTTTCTTCCACAGATACGCAGTATTTT. Protein sequence: CASSFKAGTFSSTDTQYF.

The chain joins TRBV18 to TRBJ2-7, with D perhaps matching TRBD1 or TRBD2 (5 bases each). Germline V gives CDR1 KGHSH, CDR2 LQKENI. The CDR3 is 14 residues long. V was cut by 5 bases and J by 3 bases, with 14 bases left in between. The CDR3: CASSSGPELYEQYF. The DNA for the CDR3 is TGTGCCAGCTCATCGGGACCGGAACTCTACGAGCAGTACTTC. Full variable domain (outside the CDR3, taken from reference TRBV18 and TRBJ2-7): NAGVMQNPRHLVRRRGQEARLRCSPMKGHSHVYWYRQLPEEGLKFMVYLQKENIIDESGMPKERFSAEFPKEGPSILRIQQVVRGDSAAYFCASSSGPELYEQYFGPGTRLTVT.

This clonotype was seen a handful of times. Here the CDR3 reads CASSLGARGTGELFF. The CDR3 DNA is TGTGCCAGCAGCTTAGGGGCCCGCGGCACCGGGGAGCTGTTTTTT. The gene calls are TRBV7-2 and TRBJ2-2; D gene unclear. Germline V gives CDR1 SGHTA, CDR2 FQGNSA. V was shortened by 1 base and J by 4 bases, with 10 bases between the two germline ends. The CDR3 covers 15 residues.

J is TRBJ2-7 and V is TRBV20-1; D may be TRBD2 (5 bases). The V gene's germline CDR1 is DFQATT and CDR2 SNEGSKA (reference sequence). The length of the CDR3 is 11 residues. The V end lost 3 bases, the J end lost 5 bases, and 8 bases lay between the germline ends. The CDR3 here is CSARDSDEQYF. The CDR3 DNA reads as TGCAGTGCTAGGGACTCGGACGAGCAGTACTTC.

The sample holds a few counts of this clonotype. The chain joins TRBV5-5 to TRBJ2-1, with D possibly matching TRBD2 (6 bases). The CDR3 is 13 amino acids. Trimming took 2 bases from V and 8 from J, leaving 11 bases between them. The germline CDR1 and CDR2 sequences are SGHKS and YYEKEE (reference sequence). The CDR3 DNA reads TGTGCCAGCAGCTTTTGGAGGGGCGATGAGCAGTTCTTC. The encoded protein is CASSFWRGDEQFF.